The 30 T cell receptor beta chains listed next were all sequenced from one sample in a study of Graves' ophthalmopathy and Graves' hyperthyroidism. Using RNA transcripts, the TCR beta CDR3 regions were amplified. HTBI primers served in a first-round RT-PCR, which a second-round multiplex PCR followed. TCRdb redid the calling of the multiplex PCR reads with MiXCR, one entry per CDR3 protein. The data contain some 1.1 million distinct CDR3 sequences, about 40% of them singletons. The sample consisted of peripheral blood or thyroid tissue (not recorded which). Every receptor here comes from an adult man with Graves' hyperthyroidism.

Comments on this clonotype: Its ends do not fully match the called genes, so a read error is possible. The rearrangement joins TRBV15 to TRBJ2-5; 9 bases align to TRBD2. The CDR3 runs 12 residues. Germline CDR1 is LNHNV and CDR2 is YYDKDF (reference sequence). This chain's CDR3 is CAASSGGETQYF. The CDR3 bases are TGTGCCGCCAGCAGCGGGGGGGAGACCCAGTACTTC. Filled out from reference TRBV15 and TRBJ2-5, the complete variable domain reads DAMVIQNPRYQVTQFGKPVTLSCSQTLNHNVMYWYQQKSSQAPKLLFHYYDKDFNNEADTPDNFQSRRPNTSFCFLDIRSPGLGDTAMYLCAASSGGETQYFGPGTRLLVL.

This clonotype was observed at least ten times. The chain carries TRBV29-1 and TRBJ2-7; maybe TRBD1 (7 bases). V shed 0 bases and J shed 1 base, with 22 bases lying between them. The CDR3 runs to 18 residues. Germline lookup yields CDR1 SQVTM and CDR2 ANQGSEA. CDR3 DNA sequence: TGCAGCGTTGAAGATGCCGGGGCGGGGACAGAGGATTCCTACGAGCAGTACTTC. This gives the protein CSVEDAGAGTEDSYEQYF.

This clonotype has a handful of counts. The rearrangement uses TRBV2 and TRBJ1-3, with D possibly matching TRBD1 (5 bases). CDR3 length: 15 residues. Germline values: CDR1 SNHLY, CDR2 FYNNEI. Trimming shortened V by 6 bases and J by 4 bases, and 16 bases separated the two germline ends. CDR3 residues: CASSRRRESGNTIYF. The CDR3 DNA reads as TGTGCCAGCAGCCGACGCAGGGAATCCGGAAACACCATATATTTT.

V is TRBV5-6 and J is TRBJ1-6; a possible D gene is TRBD1 (5 bases). Germline V gene lookup returns CDR1 SGHDT and CDR2 YYEEEE. The CDR3 is 15 residues long. Trimming left V 2 bases short and J 9 bases short, with 15 bases between. As DNA, the CDR3 is TGTGCCAGCAGCTTTAAGGGGCGCCTTGGTTCACCCCTCCACTTT. Translation gives CASSFKGRLGSPLHF. Complete variable domain (other parts from reference TRBV5-6 and TRBJ1-6): DAGVTQSPTHLIKTRGQQVTLRCSPKSGHDTVSWYQQALGQGPQFIFQYYEEEERQRGNFPDRFSGHQFPNYSSELNVNALLLGDSALYLCASSFKGRLGSPLHFGNGTRLTVT.

The table lists this clonotype with a few counts. The V call is TRBV6-2 or TRBV6-3, the J call TRBJ2-5; TRBD1 agrees at 7 bases. V was clipped by 6 bases and J by 3 bases; unmatched bases: 10. Germline V gene data show CDR1 as MNHEY and CDR2 as SVGEGT. This CDR3 comprises 15 residues. The CDR3 coding sequence is TGTGCCAGCAGCCGCCACGACAGGGAGAAAGAGACCCAGTACTTC. This codes for CASSRHDREKETQYF.

This clonotype has more than one count but fewer than ten. DNA for the CDR3: TGTGCCTGGACGGTCCAGGGAGGTAGGAATTCACCCCTCCACTTT. It codes for CAWTVQGGRNSPLHF. V gene TRBV11-2 combines with J gene TRBJ1-6; the D gene is possibly TRBD1 (5 bases). The CDR3 totals 15 residues. Per the germline V gene, CDR1 is SGHAT and CDR2 is FQNNGV. Trimming stripped 11 bases from V and 7 bases from J, with 21 bases between.

This clonotype came up many times. V and J are TRBV7-8 and TRBJ2-7; TRBD1 aligns across 7 bases. This CDR3 is 15 amino acids long. CDR1 and CDR2 (germline): SGHVS, FQNEAQ. V gave up 6 bases and J gave up 2 bases; unmatched junction bases: 10. CDR3 loop: CASSNVGQETYEQYF. The CDR3 coding sequence is TGTGCCAGCAGTAATGTAGGACAGGAAACCTACGAGCAGTACTTC.

At least ten counts were recorded for this clonotype. The chain is built from TRBV7-9 and TRBJ2-6; tentative D call: TRBD2 (5 bases). The CDR3 sequence is 12 residues long. The germline gives CDR1 SEHNR, CDR2 FQNEAQ (reference sequence). The germline V and J ends were trimmed by 11 bases and 4 bases, with 9 bases remaining between them. The CDR3 coding sequence is TGTGCCCCCAGCGGCGGGGCCAACGTCCTGACTTTC. Amino acids: CAPSGGANVLTF.

This clonotype was found many times. The rearrangement links TRBV24-1 to TRBJ2-7; TRBD1 agrees at 9 bases. The germline V gene encodes CDR1 KGHDR and CDR2 SFDVKD. V lost 10 bases to trimming and J lost 6 bases; unmatched junction nucleotides: 6. CDR3 size: 12 residues. CDR3 protein: CATGQGFGEQYF. The CDR3 DNA follows: TGTGCCACGGGACAGGGTTTTGGCGAGCAGTACTTC.

This clonotype was seen repeatedly, ten times or more. The chain employs TRBV2 and TRBJ2-5; 8 nucleotides align to TRBD1. Germline CDR1 and CDR2: SNHLY and FYNNEI. The V segment lost 4 bases and the J segment 5 bases; nucleotides outside the gene matches: 6. This CDR3 has 14 residues. This CDR3 reads CASSVRGRTETQYF. CDR3 coding DNA: TGTGCCAGCAGTGTCAGGGGGCGCACGGAGACCCAGTACTTC.

The sample holds many counts of this clonotype. V usage is TRBV12-3 or TRBV12-4 and J usage is TRBJ2-5; 10 bases align to TRBD2. With 6 bases clipped from V and 1 base from J, the junction kept 5 bases outside the gene matches. The CDR3 covers 15 residues. The CDR3 coding sequence is TGTGCCAGCAGCGGACTAGCGGCGGGCCAAGAGACCCAGTACTTC. Translated: CASSGLAAGQETQYF.

To note about this clonotype: One end of the junction fails to match germline, which may point to a read error. The rearrangement links TRBV25-1 to TRBJ2-2; tentatively, D is TRBD2 (6 bases). This CDR3 spans 15 amino acids. In germline, CDR1 is MGHDK, CDR2 SYGVNS. This chain's CDR3 is CASSGARQNTGGLFF. The CDR3 nucleotides are TGTGCCAGCAGTGGGGCGCGTCAGAACACCGGGGGGCTGTTTTTT.

This clonotype appeared many times. The chain uses TRBV7-6 and TRBJ2-7; possibly TRBD1 for D (6 bases). From germline, CDR1 is SGHVS and CDR2 FNYEAQ. CDR3 size: 13 residues. V was shortened by 5 bases and J by 4 bases, with 12 bases between the two germline ends. CDR3 DNA sequence: TGTGCCAGCAGCAAATCACAGGGATACGAGCAGTACTTC. It translates to CASSKSQGYEQYF.

This clonotype was recorded at least ten times. CDR3 protein: CASREPLGSGGYTF. The CDR3 DNA sequence: TGTGCCAGCAGAGAGCCCCTGGGCTCCGGTGGCTACACCTTC. This chain links TRBV27 with TRBJ1-2; D is uncertain. The germline gives CDR1 MNHEY, CDR2 SMNVEV (reference sequence). Trimming removed 6 bases at V and 7 bases at J, with 18 bases between. The CDR3 has 14 amino acids.

The rearrangement joins TRBV29-1 to TRBJ2-7, with D unclear. The CDR3 sequence is 13 residues long. From germline, CDR1 is SQVTM and CDR2 ANQGSEA. With 4 bases removed from V and 3 bases from J, the gap between germline ends came to 13 bases. The CDR3 here is CSVVVGSNYEQYF. In nucleotides, the CDR3 is TGCAGCGTTGTTGTGGGTAGCAACTACGAGCAGTACTTC.

The sample holds many counts of this clonotype. The chain links TRBV29-1 to TRBJ1-1; TRBD1 matches at 8 bases. CDR1 is SQVTM and CDR2 is ANQGSEA in the germline V gene. V lost 5 bases and J lost 1; bases outside the gene matches: 9. CDR3 size: 15 residues. The CDR3 DNA reads TGCAGCGTTTTTCGGACAGGGTGGAGGAACACTGAAGCTTTCTTT. This codes for CSVFRTGWRNTEAFF. The full variable domain, its missing parts supplied by reference TRBV29-1 and TRBJ1-1, is SAVISQKPSRDICQRGTSLTIQCQVDSQVTMMFWYRQQPGQSLTLIATANQGSEATYESGFVIDKFPISRPNLTFSTLTVSNMSPEDSSIYLCSVFRTGWRNTEAFFGQGTRLTVV.

The chain is built from TRBV25-1 and TRBJ2-5; the match to TRBD2 covers 9 bases. This CDR3 is built from 15 residues. CDR1 MGHDK and CDR2 SYGVNS come from the germline V gene. CDR3 loop: CARDSKRLAEETQYF. The DNA for the CDR3 is TGTGCTAGAGATAGTAAACGACTAGCGGAAGAGACCCAGTACTTC. Full variable domain (missing parts from reference TRBV25-1 and TRBJ2-5): EADIYQTPRYLVIGTGKKITLECSQTMGHDKMYWYQQDPGMELHLIHYSYGVNSTEKGDLSSESTVSRIRTEHFPLTLESARPSHTSQYLCARDSKRLAEETQYFGPGTRLLVL.

As regards this clonotype: A read error may explain this, as a much larger clone is one base away. The chain is built from TRBV7-2 and TRBJ2-7; 12 bases align to TRBD2. The CDR3 spans 14 residues. Germline V gene lookup returns CDR1 SGHTA and CDR2 FQGNSA. The CDR3 here is CASSLGLAGTGARF. DNA for the CDR3: TGTGCCAGCAGCCTTGGACTAGCGGGAACCGGCGCTAGGTTC.

The V gene is TRBV20-1, the J gene TRBJ2-7; tentative D call: TRBD1 (7 bases). Germline assignment: CDR1 DFQATT and CDR2 SNEGSKA (reference sequence). The germline V and J ends were trimmed by 0 bases and 3 bases, with 15 bases remaining between them. This CDR3 contains 15 residues. In nucleotides, the CDR3 is TGCAGTGCTAGAGATCGGGGGACAGTAATCTACGAGCAGTACTTC. Translation: CSARDRGTVIYEQYF.

This chain links TRBV24-1 with TRBJ1-2; D unclear. The germline CDR1 and CDR2 sequences are KGHDR and SFDVKD. This CDR3 has 14 amino acids. Trimming removed 1 base at V and 4 bases at J, with 9 bases between. Here the CDR3 reads CATSDFDSSYGYTF. CDR3 sequence (DNA): TGTGCCACCAGTGATTTCGACTCCAGCTATGGCTACACCTTC.

There are a few counts of this clonotype. V is TRBV10-3 and J is TRBJ2-7, with a weak D call TRBD1 (6 bases). The V end lost 6 bases, the J end lost 2 bases, and 14 bases lay between the germline ends. CDR3 length: 14 amino acids. Germline CDR1 reads ENHRY; CDR2 reads SYGVKD. The DNA of the CDR3 is TGTGCCATCAGCCGCCGGACAGTAGCCTACGAGCAGTACTTC. Translating gives CAISRRTVAYEQYF.

The chain employs TRBV7-9 and TRBJ2-2; D is unclear. The germline V gene has CDR1 SEHNR and CDR2 FQNEAQ (reference sequence). The CDR3 consists of 12 residues. Trimming took 5 bases from V and 8 from J, leaving 9 bases between them. CDR3 in amino acids: CASSKEQGELFF. The CDR3 region has the DNA TGTGCCAGCAGCAAGGAACAGGGGGAGCTGTTTTTT.

The chain links TRBV29-1 to TRBJ1-2, with D unclear. The CDR3 consists of 13 residues. Germline-derived CDR1 and CDR2 are SQVTM and ANQGSEA. The V end lost 4 bases, the J end lost 0 bases, and 9 bases lay between the germline ends. CDR3 in DNA: TGCAGCGTTGGAGGCGGGGCTAACTATGGCTACACCTTC. Protein sequence: CSVGGGANYGYTF.

At least ten counts were recorded for this clonotype. The chain joins TRBV7-9 to TRBJ1-1; 8 bases map to TRBD1. This CDR3 spans 13 amino acids. The J segment lost 3 bases and the V segment lost 6 bases, leaving 3 bases of the junction unmatched. The germline V gene encodes CDR1 SEHNR and CDR2 FQNEAQ (reference sequence). The chain's CDR3 is CASRKTGDTEAFF. In DNA, the CDR3 is TGTGCCAGCAGAAAGACAGGGGACACTGAAGCTTTCTTT.

This clonotype showed up many times. This chain uses TRBV6-1 with TRBJ2-2, with 7 bases fitting TRBD2. The V segment lost 4 bases and the J segment 4 bases; nucleotides outside the gene matches: 3. CDR1 and CDR2 from the germline V gene are MNHNS and SASEGT. The CDR3 length is 14 residues. The CDR3 loop is CASSGLASTGELFF. The CDR3 region has the DNA TGTGCCAGCAGTGGACTAGCAAGCACCGGGGAGCTGTTTTTT.

With regard to this clonotype: The junction does not match germline at one end; this may be a read error. The genes are TRBV10-3 and TRBJ1-1; D gene ambiguous. The CDR3 length is 12 residues. The germline V gene encodes CDR1 ENHRY and CDR2 SYGVKD. The CDR3 here is CASSLDTPPAFF. The CDR3 DNA is TGTGCCAGCAGTCTTGACACCCCCCCAGCTTTCTTT.

A few counts support this clonotype. J is TRBJ2-5 and V is TRBV11-2; D might be TRBD2 (8 bases). The V end lost 8 bases, the J end lost 3 bases, and 19 bases lay between the germline ends. The V gene's germline CDR1 is SGHAT and CDR2 FQNNGV. CDR3 size: 15 residues. The CDR3 protein is CASSPPGGTEETQYF. CDR3 sequence (DNA): TGTGCCAGCTCACCACCGGGGGGGACAGAAGAGACCCAGTACTTC.

V usage is TRBV7-2 and J usage is TRBJ2-7; weak D call: TRBD2 (7 bases). This CDR3 is 14 amino acids long. Germline CDR1 and CDR2: SGHTA and FQGNSA. V shed 2 bases and J shed 5 bases, with 13 bases lying between them. CDR3: CASSLRGARDEQYF. In DNA form, the CDR3 reads TGTGCCAGCAGCTTACGGGGGGCTCGCGACGAGCAGTACTTC. Together with reference TRBV7-2 and TRBJ2-7, the CDR3 gives the full variable domain: GAGVSQSPSNKVTEKGKDVELRCDPISGHTALYWYRQSLGQGLEFLIYFQGNSAPDKSGLPSDRFSAERTGGSVSTLTIQRTQQEDSAVYLCASSLRGARDEQYFGPGTRLTVT.

This clonotype was detected many times. The V call is TRBV19, the J call TRBJ1-5; D is uncertain. Germline values: CDR1 LNHDA, CDR2 SQIVND (reference sequence). The CDR3 has 13 residues. V was trimmed by 0 bases and J by 7 bases, leaving 7 bases between them. CDR3: CASSIDRWQPQHF. As DNA, the CDR3 is TGTGCCAGTAGTATAGATCGGTGGCAGCCCCAGCATTTT. The variable domain in full, with the rest retrieved from reference TRBV19 and TRBJ1-5, is DGGITQSPKYLFRKEGQNVTLSCEQNLNHDAMYWYRQDPGQGLRLIYYSQIVNDFQKGDIAEGYSVSREKKESFPLTVTSAQKNPTAFYLCASSIDRWQPQHFGDGTRLSIL.

This clonotype appeared a few times. V gene TRBV28 combines with J gene TRBJ1-6; TRBD1 is a possible D gene (5 bases). This CDR3 comprises 16 residues. From germline, CDR1 is MDHEN and CDR2 SYDVKM. V gave up 7 bases and J gave up 3 bases, with 16 bases separating them. The CDR3 region has the DNA TGTGCCAGCATTACTGAGGGGATGGGCTATAATTCACCCCTCCACTTT. Its translation is CASITEGMGYNSPLHF.